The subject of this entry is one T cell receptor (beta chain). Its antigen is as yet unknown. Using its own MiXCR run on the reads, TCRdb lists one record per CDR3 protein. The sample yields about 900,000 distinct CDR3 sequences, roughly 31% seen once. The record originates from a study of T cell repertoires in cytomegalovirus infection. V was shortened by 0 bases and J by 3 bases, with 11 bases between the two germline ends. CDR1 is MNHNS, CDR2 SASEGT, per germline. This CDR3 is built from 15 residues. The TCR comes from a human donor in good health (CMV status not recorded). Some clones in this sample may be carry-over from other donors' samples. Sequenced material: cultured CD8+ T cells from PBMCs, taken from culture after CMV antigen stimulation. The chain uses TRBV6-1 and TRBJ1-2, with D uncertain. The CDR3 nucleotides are TGTGCCAGCAGTGAAGCGCGGGGAGTGGACTATGGCTACACCTTC. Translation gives CASSEARGVDYGYTF.